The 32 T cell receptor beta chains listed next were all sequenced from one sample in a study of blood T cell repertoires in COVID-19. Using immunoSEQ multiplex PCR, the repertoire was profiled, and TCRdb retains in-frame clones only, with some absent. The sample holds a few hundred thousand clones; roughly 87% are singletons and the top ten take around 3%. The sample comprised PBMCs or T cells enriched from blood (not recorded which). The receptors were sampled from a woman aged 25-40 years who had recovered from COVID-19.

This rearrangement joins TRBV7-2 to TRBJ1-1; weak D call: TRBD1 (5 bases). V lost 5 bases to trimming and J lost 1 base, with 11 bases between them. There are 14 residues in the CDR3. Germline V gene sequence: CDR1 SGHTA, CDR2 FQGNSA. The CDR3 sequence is CASSQYGGNTEAFF. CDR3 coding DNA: TGTGCCAGCAGCCAGTACGGGGGGAACACTGAAGCTTTCTTT.

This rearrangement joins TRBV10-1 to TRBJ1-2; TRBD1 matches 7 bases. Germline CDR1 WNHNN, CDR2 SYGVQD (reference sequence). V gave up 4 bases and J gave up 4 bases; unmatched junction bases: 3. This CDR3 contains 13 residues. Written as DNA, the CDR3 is TGCGCCAGCAGTGGAGGGGGCACCTATGGCTACACCTTC. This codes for CASSGGGTYGYTF.

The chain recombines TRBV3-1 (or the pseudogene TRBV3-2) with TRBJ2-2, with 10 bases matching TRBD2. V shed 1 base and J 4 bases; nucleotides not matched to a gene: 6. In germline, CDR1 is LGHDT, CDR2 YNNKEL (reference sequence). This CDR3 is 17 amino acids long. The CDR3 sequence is CASSQGSSGSITGELFF. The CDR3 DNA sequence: TGTGCCAGCAGCCAAGGGTCTAGCGGGAGTATCACCGGGGAGCTGTTTTTT.

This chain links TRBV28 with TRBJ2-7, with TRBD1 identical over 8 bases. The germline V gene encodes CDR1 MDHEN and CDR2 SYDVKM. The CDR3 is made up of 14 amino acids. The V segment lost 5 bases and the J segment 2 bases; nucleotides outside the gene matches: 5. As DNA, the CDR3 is TGTGCCAGCAGTCCGTGGACAGGGACCTACGAGCAGTACTTC. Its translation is CASSPWTGTYEQYF.

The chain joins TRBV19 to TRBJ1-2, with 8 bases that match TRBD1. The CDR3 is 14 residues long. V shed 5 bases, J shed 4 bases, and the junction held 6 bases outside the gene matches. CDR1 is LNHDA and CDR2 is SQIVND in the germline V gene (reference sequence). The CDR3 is CASSAGTGPYGYTF. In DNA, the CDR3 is TGTGCCAGTAGTGCCGGGACAGGCCCCTATGGCTACACCTTC.

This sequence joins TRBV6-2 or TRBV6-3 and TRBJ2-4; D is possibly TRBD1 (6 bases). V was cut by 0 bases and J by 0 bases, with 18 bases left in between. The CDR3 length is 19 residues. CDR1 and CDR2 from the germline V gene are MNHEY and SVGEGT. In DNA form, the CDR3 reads TGTGCCAGCAGTTACTCTTGGCAGGGGACGTCCTTAGCCAAAAACATTCAGTACTTC. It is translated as CASSYSWQGTSLAKNIQYF.

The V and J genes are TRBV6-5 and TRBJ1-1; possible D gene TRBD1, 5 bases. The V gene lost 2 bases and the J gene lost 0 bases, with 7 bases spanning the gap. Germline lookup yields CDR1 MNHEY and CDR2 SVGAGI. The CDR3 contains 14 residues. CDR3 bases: TGTGCCAGCAGTTACCAGGGTATGAACACTGAAGCTTTCTTT. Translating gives CASSYQGMNTEAFF.

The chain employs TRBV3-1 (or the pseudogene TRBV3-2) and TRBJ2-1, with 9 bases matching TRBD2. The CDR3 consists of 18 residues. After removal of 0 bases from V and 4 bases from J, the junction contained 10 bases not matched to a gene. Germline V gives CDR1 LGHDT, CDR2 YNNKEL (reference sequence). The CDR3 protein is CASSQDLRLADSYNEQFF. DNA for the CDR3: TGTGCCAGCAGCCAAGATTTGCGACTAGCGGACTCTTACAATGAGCAGTTCTTC.

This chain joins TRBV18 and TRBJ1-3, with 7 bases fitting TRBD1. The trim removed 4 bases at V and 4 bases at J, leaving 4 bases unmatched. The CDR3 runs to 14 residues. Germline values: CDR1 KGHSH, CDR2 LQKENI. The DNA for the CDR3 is TGTGCCAGCTCACAAGGGACAGACGGAAACACCATATATTTT. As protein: CASSQGTDGNTIYF.

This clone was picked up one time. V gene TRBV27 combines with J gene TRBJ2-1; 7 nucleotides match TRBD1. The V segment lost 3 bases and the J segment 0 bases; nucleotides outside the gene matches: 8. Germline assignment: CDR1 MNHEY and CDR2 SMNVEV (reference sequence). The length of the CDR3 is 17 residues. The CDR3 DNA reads TGTGCCAGCAGTTTTCTGGGACAGCTTAGCTCCTACAATGAGCAGTTCTTC. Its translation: CASSFLGQLSSYNEQFF.

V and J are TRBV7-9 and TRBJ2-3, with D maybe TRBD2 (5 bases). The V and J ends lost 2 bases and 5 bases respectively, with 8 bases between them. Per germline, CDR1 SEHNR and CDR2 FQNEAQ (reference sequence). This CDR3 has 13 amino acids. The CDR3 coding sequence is TGTGCCAGCAGCTTAAATCGGGGAGATACGCAGTATTTT. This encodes CASSLNRGDTQYF.

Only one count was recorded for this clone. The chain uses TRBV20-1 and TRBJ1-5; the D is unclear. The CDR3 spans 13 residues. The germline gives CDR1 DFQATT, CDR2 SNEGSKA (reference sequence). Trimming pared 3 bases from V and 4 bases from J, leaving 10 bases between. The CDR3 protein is CSASGHPNQPQHF. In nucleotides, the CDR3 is TGCAGTGCTAGTGGGCATCCGAATCAGCCCCAGCATTTT.

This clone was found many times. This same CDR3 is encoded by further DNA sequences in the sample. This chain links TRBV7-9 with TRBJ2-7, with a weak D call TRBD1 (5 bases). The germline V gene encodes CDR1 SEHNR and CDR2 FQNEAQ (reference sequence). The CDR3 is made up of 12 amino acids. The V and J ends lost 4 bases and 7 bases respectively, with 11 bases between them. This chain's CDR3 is CASSSNRLEQYF. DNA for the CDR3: TGTGCCAGCAGCTCCAACAGGTTGGAGCAGTACTTC. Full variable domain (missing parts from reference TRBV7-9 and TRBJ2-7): DTGVSQNPRHKITKRGQNVTFRCDPISEHNRLYWYRQTLGQGPEFLTYFQNEAQLEKSRLLSDRFSAERPKGSFSTLEIQRTEQGDSAMYLCASSSNRLEQYFGPGTRLTVT.

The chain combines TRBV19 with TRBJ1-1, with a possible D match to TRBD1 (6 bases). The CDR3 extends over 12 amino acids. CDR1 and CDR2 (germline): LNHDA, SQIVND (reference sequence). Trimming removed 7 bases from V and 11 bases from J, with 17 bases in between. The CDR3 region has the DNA TGTGCCAGTAATCAGGGGCCCTTGGGGGCTTTCTTT. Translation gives CASNQGPLGAFF.

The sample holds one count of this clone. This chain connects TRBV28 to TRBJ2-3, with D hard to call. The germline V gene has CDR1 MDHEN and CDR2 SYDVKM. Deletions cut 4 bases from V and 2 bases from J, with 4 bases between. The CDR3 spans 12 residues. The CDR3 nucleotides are TGTGCCAGCAGTTCCGTCACAGATACGCAGTATTTT. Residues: CASSSVTDTQYF.

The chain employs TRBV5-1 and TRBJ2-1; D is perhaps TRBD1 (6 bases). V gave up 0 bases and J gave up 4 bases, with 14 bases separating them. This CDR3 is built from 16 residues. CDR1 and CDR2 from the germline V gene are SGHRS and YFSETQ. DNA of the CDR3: TGCGCCAGCAGCTTGGCTCAGGGGTTTGCGTACAATGAGCAGTTCTTC. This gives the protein CASSLAQGFAYNEQFF.

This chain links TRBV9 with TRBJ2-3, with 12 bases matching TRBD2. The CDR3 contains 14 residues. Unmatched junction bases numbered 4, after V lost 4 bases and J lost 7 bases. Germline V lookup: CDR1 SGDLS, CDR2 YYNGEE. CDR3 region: CASSLTSGGHTQYF. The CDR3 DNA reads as TGTGCCAGCAGCCTAACTAGCGGGGGGCATACGCAGTATTTT.

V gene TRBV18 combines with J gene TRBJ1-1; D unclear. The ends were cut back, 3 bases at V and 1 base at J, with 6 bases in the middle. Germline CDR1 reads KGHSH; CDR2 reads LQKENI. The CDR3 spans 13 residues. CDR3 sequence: CASSPDTNTEAFF. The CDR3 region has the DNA TGTGCCAGCTCACCTGACACGAACACTGAAGCTTTCTTT.

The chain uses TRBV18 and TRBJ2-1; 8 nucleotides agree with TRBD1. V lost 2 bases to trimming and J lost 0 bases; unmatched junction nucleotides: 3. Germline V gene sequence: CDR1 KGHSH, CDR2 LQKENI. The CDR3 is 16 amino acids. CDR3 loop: CASSPDRGNSYNEQFF. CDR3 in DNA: TGTGCCAGCTCACCAGACAGGGGAAACTCCTACAATGAGCAGTTCTTC. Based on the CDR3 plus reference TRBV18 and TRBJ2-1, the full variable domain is NAGVMQNPRHLVRRRGQEARLRCSPMKGHSHVYWYRQLPEEGLKFMVYLQKENIIDESGMPKERFSAEFPKEGPSILRIQQVVRGDSAAYFCASSPDRGNSYNEQFFGPGTRLTVL.

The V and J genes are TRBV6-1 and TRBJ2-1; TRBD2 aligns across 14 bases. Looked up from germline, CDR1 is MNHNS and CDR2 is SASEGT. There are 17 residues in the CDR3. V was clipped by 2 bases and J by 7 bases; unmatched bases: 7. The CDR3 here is CASSERLAGGPINEQFF. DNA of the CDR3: TGTGCCAGCAGTGAAAGACTAGCGGGGGGGCCTATAAATGAGCAGTTCTTC.

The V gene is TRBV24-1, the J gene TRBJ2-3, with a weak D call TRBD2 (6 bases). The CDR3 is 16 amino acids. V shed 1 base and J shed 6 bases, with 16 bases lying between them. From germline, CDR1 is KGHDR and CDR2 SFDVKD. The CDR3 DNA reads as TGTGCCACCAGTGATTTCACCGGGGGTGGTGTGGATACGCAGTATTTT. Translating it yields CATSDFTGGGVDTQYF.

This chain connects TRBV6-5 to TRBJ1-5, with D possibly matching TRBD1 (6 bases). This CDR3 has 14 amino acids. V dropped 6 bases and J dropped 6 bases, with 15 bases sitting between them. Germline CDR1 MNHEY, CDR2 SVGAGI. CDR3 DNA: TGTGCCAGCAGCGCCGGGCAGGGGTTTCAGCCCCAGCATTTT. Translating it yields CASSAGQGFQPQHF.

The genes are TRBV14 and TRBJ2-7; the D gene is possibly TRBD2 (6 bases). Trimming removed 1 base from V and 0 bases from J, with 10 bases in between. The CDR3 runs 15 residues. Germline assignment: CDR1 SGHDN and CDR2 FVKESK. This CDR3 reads CASSQVGTSSYEQYF. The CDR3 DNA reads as TGTGCCAGCAGCCAAGTCGGGACTTCCTCCTACGAGCAGTACTTC.

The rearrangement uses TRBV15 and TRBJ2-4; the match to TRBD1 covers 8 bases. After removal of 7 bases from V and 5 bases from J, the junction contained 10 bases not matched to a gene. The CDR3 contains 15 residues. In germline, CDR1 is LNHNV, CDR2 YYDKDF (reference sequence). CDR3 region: CATTRQGSVQNIQYF. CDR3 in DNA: TGTGCCACCACTCGACAGGGGTCAGTCCAAAACATTCAGTACTTC.

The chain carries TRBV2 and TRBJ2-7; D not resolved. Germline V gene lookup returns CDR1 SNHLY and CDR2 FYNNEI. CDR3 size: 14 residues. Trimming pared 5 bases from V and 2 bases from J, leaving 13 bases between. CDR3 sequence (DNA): TGTGCCAGCAGTAACCGGCACAGACCCTACGAGCAGTACTTC. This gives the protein CASSNRHRPYEQYF.

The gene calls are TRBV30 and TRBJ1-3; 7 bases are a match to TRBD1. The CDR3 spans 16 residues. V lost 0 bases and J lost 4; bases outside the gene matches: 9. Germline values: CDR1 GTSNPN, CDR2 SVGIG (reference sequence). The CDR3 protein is CAWSVPDGGGGNTIYF. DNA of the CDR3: TGTGCCTGGAGTGTACCGGACGGAGGGGGCGGAAACACCATATATTTT.

The CDR3 loop reads CASRLTGLDTQYF. CDR3 coding DNA: TGTGCCAGCAGACTGACAGGGTTAGATACGCAGTATTTT. The chain is built from TRBV2 and TRBJ2-3, with 7 bases matching TRBD1. Germline assignment: CDR1 SNHLY and CDR2 FYNNEI. The CDR3 has 13 amino acids. V dropped 6 bases and J dropped 5; count of bases not matched to a gene: 5.

The DNA for the CDR3 is TGTGCCACCGGAGGGGAGCAGTACTTC. Translated, it gives CATGGEQYF. V and J are TRBV24-1 and TRBJ2-7, with D possibly TRBD2 on 6 matching bases. The V and J ends lost 9 bases and 7 bases respectively, with 6 bases between them. This CDR3 is 9 amino acids long. Germline CDR1 KGHDR, CDR2 SFDVKD.

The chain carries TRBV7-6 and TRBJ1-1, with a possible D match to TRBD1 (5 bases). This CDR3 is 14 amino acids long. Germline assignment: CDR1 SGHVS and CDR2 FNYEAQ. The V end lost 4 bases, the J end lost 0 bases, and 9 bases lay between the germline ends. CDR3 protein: CASSWGGMNTEAFF. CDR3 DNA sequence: TGTGCCAGCAGCTGGGGGGGGATGAACACTGAAGCTTTCTTT.

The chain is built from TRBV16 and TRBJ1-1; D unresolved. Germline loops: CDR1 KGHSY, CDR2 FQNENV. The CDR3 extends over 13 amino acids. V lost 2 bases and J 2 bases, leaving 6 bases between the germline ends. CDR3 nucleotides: TGTGCCAGCAGCCAAGAGGTTAACACTGAAGCTTTCTTT. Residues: CASSQEVNTEAFF.

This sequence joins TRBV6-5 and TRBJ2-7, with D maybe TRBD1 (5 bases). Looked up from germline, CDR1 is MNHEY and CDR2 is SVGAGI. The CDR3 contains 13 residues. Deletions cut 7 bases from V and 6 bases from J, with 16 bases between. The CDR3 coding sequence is TGTGCCAGCACCACGCCAGGGTTAGGCGAGCAGTACTTC. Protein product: CASTTPGLGEQYF.

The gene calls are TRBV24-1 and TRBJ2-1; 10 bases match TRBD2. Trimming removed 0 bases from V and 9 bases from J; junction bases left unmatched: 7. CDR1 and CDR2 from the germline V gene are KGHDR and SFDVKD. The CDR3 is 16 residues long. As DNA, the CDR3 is TGTGCCACCAGTGATTTGCTAGCGGGAGAACGAGGTGAGCAGTTCTTC. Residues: CATSDLLAGERGEQFF.